The present T cell receptor beta chain was sequenced within a study of identical twins. TCRdb reprocessed the 5' RACE reads with MiXCR, giving one entry per CDR3 protein. The table lists around 370,000 distinct CDR3 sequences, around 9.7% of them singletons. A remark on this clonotype: Its antigen is unknown.

Whole-study findings and limits: Without tracking the same donors, conclusions rested on cross-sectional statistical analysis.

The CDR3 extends over 14 amino acids. The germline V gene encodes CDR1 ENHRY and CDR2 SYGVKD. V was trimmed by 5 bases and J by 11 bases, leaving 16 bases between them. The material sequenced was naive T cells sorted from blood. This sequence joins TRBV10-3 and TRBJ1-6; D is perhaps TRBD1 (6 bases). This clonotype was sampled from a woman in her forties or fifties in good health. Here the CDR3 DNA reads TGTGCCATCAGTCAAAATAAGGACAGCACACCCCTCCACTTT. Its protein is CAISQNKDSTPLHF.